This T cell receptor (beta chain) derives from a study of T cells after yellow fever vaccination. A universal primer site and UMIs were added as TCR cDNA was made by 5'RACE template switching. TCRdb passed the 5' RACE reads through MiXCR, listing each CDR3 protein once. The sample gives 250,000 to 400,000 distinct CDR3 sequences, around 4.5% of which show up once; around 19% is in the top ten. Trimming took 4 bases from V and 2 from J, leaving 19 bases between them. Germline V gene data show CDR1 as SGHKS and CDR2 as YYEKEE (reference sequence). The CDR3 loop spans 17 amino acids. Note on this clonotype: Its antigen is currently unknown.

Study-wide results and caveats: At approximately 96% for CD4 and almost 90% for CD8, most primary-vaccination clones showed up again after the booster.

The source was PBMCs, collected 15 days after the yellow fever booster vaccination. The rearrangement links TRBV5-5 to TRBJ1-3; D is ambiguous. The receptor's source is a man aged 18 to 30 who received the YFV17D yellow fever vaccine. The CDR3 DNA sequence: TGTGCCAGCAGCCTCTATATTGACGCCCGTACTGGAAACACCATATATTTT. This sequence encodes CASSLYIDARTGNTIYF.